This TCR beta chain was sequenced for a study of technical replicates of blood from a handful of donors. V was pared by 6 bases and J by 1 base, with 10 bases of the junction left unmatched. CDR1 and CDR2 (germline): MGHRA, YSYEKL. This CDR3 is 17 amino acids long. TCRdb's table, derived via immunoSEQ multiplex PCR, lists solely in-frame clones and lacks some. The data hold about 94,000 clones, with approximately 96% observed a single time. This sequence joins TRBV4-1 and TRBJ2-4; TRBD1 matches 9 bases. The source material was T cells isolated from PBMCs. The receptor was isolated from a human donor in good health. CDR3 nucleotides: TGCGCCAGCAGACTACAGGGGGCCGGTTTGGCCAAAAACATTCAGTACTTC. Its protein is CASRLQGAGLAKNIQYF.